Listed below are T cell receptor beta chains from one sample, sequenced in a study of cytotoxic CD8 clonotypes in ibrutinib-treated CLL. Sequenced by immunoSEQ multiplex PCR; TCRdb stores in-frame clones only, minus some. The sample carries approximately 30,000 clones, approximately 68% recorded once. The material sequenced was PBMCs, taken after 24 months of ibrutinib treatment. Receptors were obtained from a human donor with chronic lymphocytic leukemia. The conserved cysteine and the conserved F or W are not part of the CDR3 here. A D gene is named only where the DNA matches it firmly.

ASRTGGLHEQY | TRBV28 | TRBD2 | TRBJ2-7
ASNDRSYGYT | TRBV19 | NA | TRBJ1-2
ASTPTGTNYGYT | TRBV7-8 | NA | TRBJ1-2
ASTQGVSGDYYYNEQF | TRBV2 | NA | TRBJ2-1
ASSFLWDGYNEQF | TRBV28 | NA | TRBJ2-1
ASSQGGHATNEKLF | TRBV5-4 | NA | TRBJ1-4
ASSLNRAWGYT | TRBV28 | NA | TRBJ1-2
ASSHDGGAYEQY | TRBV4-1 | TRBD2 | TRBJ2-7
ASSLNPYNEQF | TRBV27 | NA | TRBJ2-1
ASSAGGQFLYEQY | TRBV28 | NA | TRBJ2-7
ASRLDPNTEAF | TRBV6-5 | NA | TRBJ1-1
ASSYSDTEGSPLH | TRBV6-6 | NA | TRBJ1-6
AWSGSANYGYT | TRBV30 | NA | TRBJ1-2
ASSPPLGTGELF | TRBV7-6 | NA | TRBJ2-2
ATSSPGLAGSEQF | TRBV15 | TRBD2 | TRBJ2-1
ASSLFGGGIDTQY | TRBV28 | NA | TRBJ2-3
ASSLNAYEQY | TRBV5-1 | NA | TRBJ2-7
ASMAGQVSPLH | TRBV6-5 | NA | TRBJ1-6
AWSPDRAYTDTQY | TRBV30 | TRBD1 | TRBJ2-3
ASRTNTNRHGELF | TRBV7-9 | NA | TRBJ2-2
ASSFGLVNIQY | TRBV7-2 | TRBD2 | TRBJ2-4
ASSQDLGTGVVSISGANVLT | TRBV4-3 | TRBD1 | TRBJ2-6
ASSRGDGGARETQY | TRBV7-9 | TRBD2 | TRBJ2-5
ASSFLGDSYNEQF | TRBV5-6 | NA | TRBJ2-1
ASTPQSDLMSPQY | TRBV19 | NA | TRBJ2-7
ASRASSGLYNEQF | TRBV2 | TRBD2 | TRBJ2-1
ASSLRVRGFAGYT | TRBV28 | TRBD1 | TRBJ1-2
ASSLPPYEQY | TRBV7-8 | NA | TRBJ2-7
ASTYGGYNGYT | TRBV7-9 | NA | TRBJ1-2